The rows below give T cell receptor beta chains drawn from one sample of a study of patients and donors after allogeneic stem cell transplantation. Each CDR3 protein gets one entry after TCRdb re-called the RT-PCR reads with MiXCR. This repertoire shows about a million distinct CDR3 sequences, approximately 19% found once; its top ten account for 5% to 7.5%. Specimen: blood, either unsorted or a sorted T cell fraction (not recorded which). The receptor set was obtained from a human donor who was either an allogeneic HSCT recipient or a stem cell or donor lymphocyte infusion donor (not recorded which). It is not recorded whose cells these are; they may come from a transplant donor. The CDR3 runs from the conserved cysteine through the conserved F or W. The D gene is left open where the match is weak. The size of a clone is reported for some rows only, either as once, few or many, or as a class for expanded clones.

clone_size,v_call,j_call,d_call,cdr3_nt,cdr3_aa
few,TRBV9,TRBJ2-7,TRBD1,TGTGCCAGCAGCCCAGGGACAGAAAGGTATGGCTACGAGCAGTACTTC,CASSPGTERYGYEQYF
NA,TRBV12-3/TRBV12-4,TRBJ2-2,TRBD1,TGTGCCAGCAGTCCGGGACAGGCTATCGGGGAGCTGTTTTTT,CASSPGQAIGELFF
NA,TRBV27,TRBJ2-2,NA,TGTGCCAGCAGCACCCAAGGACTAACCGGGGAGCTGTTTTTT,CASSTQGLTGELFF
NA,TRBV6-2/TRBV6-3,TRBJ1-2,NA,TGTGCCAGCAGTTACTCTCGGGACGGTTATGGCTACACCTTC,CASSYSRDGYGYTF
NA,TRBV6-5,TRBJ2-1,NA,TGTGCCAGCAGATCTCATAAGGCGTTGGAGTTCTTC,CASRSHKALEFF
few,TRBV5-1,TRBJ2-3,NA,TGCGCCAGCAGCTTGGTCGGGATTGACGCAGATACGCAGTATTTT,CASSLVGIDADTQYF
few,TRBV12-3/TRBV12-4,TRBJ2-3,NA,TGTGCCAGCAGTTTAAATCGGGGGTCTGGCACAGATACGCAGTATTTT,CASSLNRGSGTDTQYF
many,TRBV20-1,TRBJ1-1,NA,TGCAGTGCTAGGTGGGGGGTCGGCACTGAAGCTTTCTTT,CSARWGVGTEAFF
few,TRBV6-5,TRBJ2-7,NA,TGTGCCAGCAGGTACAGGGACCTTGTCTACGAGCAGTACTTC,CASRYRDLVYEQYF
many,TRBV5-1,TRBJ1-1,NA,TGCGCCAGCAGCTTGGTTGGGGTTGGGAACACTGAAGCTTTCTTT,CASSLVGVGNTEAFF
NA,TRBV20-1,TRBJ2-7,TRBD1,TGCAGTGCTCCCCGGCCGGGACAGGCCCACTCCTACGAGCAGTACTTC,CSAPRPGQAHSYEQYF
few,TRBV20-1,TRBJ1-2,TRBD1,TGCAGTGCTAGGGGACAGGGACTTTCCTATGGCTACACCTTC,CSARGQGLSYGYTF
many,TRBV29-1,TRBJ2-2,NA,TGCAGCGTTATCGTAACGCAGGGGTTCGGGGAGCTGTTTTTT,CSVIVTQGFGELFF
once,TRBV18,TRBJ2-1,NA,TGTGCCAGCTCACAACTGGACAGTGCTTACAATGAGCAGCTCTTC,CASSQLDSAYNEQLF
few,TRBV30,TRBJ1-2,NA,TGTGCCTGGGGCGGGACGGACTATGGCTACACCTTC,CAWGGTDYGYTF
NA,TRBV2,TRBJ2-7,NA,TGTGCCAGCAGCGAGACTCTCTACGAGCAGTACTTC,CASSETLYEQYF
NA,TRBV4-1,TRBJ2-7,NA,TGCGCCAGCAGCCAGCCACCACTACAGATCCCCCCCTACGAGCAGTACTTC,CASSQPPLQIPPYEQYF
many,TRBV5-1,TRBJ2-1,NA,TGCGCCAGCAGCGAAGGACTAGCAGGGGGGAATGAGCAGTTCTTC,CASSEGLAGGNEQFF
few,TRBV12-3/TRBV12-4,TRBJ2-7,NA,TGTGCCAGCAGTCCCCTGGAGCGGAACTACGAGCAGTACTTC,CASSPLERNYEQYF
NA,TRBV20-1,TRBJ2-4,NA,TGCAGTGCTAGAGATAGCCGCAGCGGCAAAAACATTCAGTACTTC,CSARDSRSGKNIQYF
few,TRBV7-2,TRBJ2-2,NA,TGTGCCAGCCAGTTCGGGGGGACAACCAACACCGGGGAGCTGTTTTTT,CASQFGGTTNTGELFF
NA,TRBV5-1,TRBJ2-7,NA,TGCGCCAGCAGGGGTTTAAGTAAGTCCTACGAGCAGTACTTC,CASRGLSKSYEQYF
NA,TRBV5-6,TRBJ1-5,NA,TGTGCCAGCAGCACGGGGGACTCGGACAATCAGCCCCAGCATTTT,CASSTGDSDNQPQHF
few,TRBV12-3/TRBV12-4,TRBJ1-6,NA,TGTGCCAGCAGTTTACAGTTTTCACCCCTCCACTTT,CASSLQFSPLHF
few,TRBV10-3,TRBJ1-4,NA,TGTGCCATCAGTGCGAGGCAGGGGGAAAAACTGTTTTTT,CAISARQGEKLFF
NA,TRBV7-9,TRBJ1-3,NA,TGTGCCAGCAGCCCGCCGAGATATTCTCGGTCTGGAAACACCATATATTTT,CASSPPRYSRSGNTIYF
NA,TRBV24-1,TRBJ2-3,NA,TGTGCCACCAGTGATTCTGGGAATCCGCCAGATACGCAGTATTTT,CATSDSGNPPDTQYF
few,TRBV12-3/TRBV12-4,TRBJ2-3,NA,TGTGCCAGCAGTTTTGGGGGGCCTGGCACAGATACGCAGTATTTT,CASSFGGPGTDTQYF
NA,TRBV7-2,TRBJ2-7,TRBD2,TGTGCCAGCAGCCATAGCGGGGGGCCATACGAGCAGTACTTC,CASSHSGGPYEQYF
NA,TRBV24-1,TRBJ1-5,NA,TGTGCCACCAGTGATTCGCCCCCACTTAATCAGCCCCAGCATTTT,CATSDSPPLNQPQHF
few,TRBV5-6,TRBJ2-5,NA,TGTGCCAGCAGCTTGGTTGGGGGATACGAGACCCAGTACTTC,CASSLVGGYETQYF
NA,TRBV11-3,TRBJ2-2,TRBD1,TGTGCCAGCAGCTTACGAGGACAGGGTACCGGGGAGCTGTTTTTT,CASSLRGQGTGELFF
few,TRBV12-3/TRBV12-4,TRBJ1-2,NA,TGTGCCAGCAGTTTAGGACTGACGCTTAACTATGGCTACACCTTC,CASSLGLTLNYGYTF
NA,TRBV11-3,TRBJ2-3,NA,TGTGCCAGCAGCCCAGTCCGAGATACGCAGTATTTT,CASSPVRDTQYF
NA,TRBV6-1,TRBJ1-1,TRBD1,TGTGCCAGCAGTGTAGGGGACAGGGGCCGCAACACTGAAGCTTTCTTT,CASSVGDRGRNTEAFF
few,TRBV11-2,TRBJ2-3,NA,TGTGCCAGCAGCCCCCCGGGGAGATTCACAGATACGCAGTATTTT,CASSPPGRFTDTQYF
NA,TRBV25-1,TRBJ1-2,NA,TGTGCCAGCAGGTCCCAGGGATATGGCTACACCTTC,CASRSQGYGYTF
few,TRBV27,TRBJ1-5,NA,TGTGCCAGCAGACGTTACCGGGGCAATCAGCCCCAGCATTTT,CASRRYRGNQPQHF
NA,TRBV12-3/TRBV12-4,TRBJ2-4,NA,TGTGCCAGCAGTCCCTTAGGGGGAGGGGACATTCAGTACTTC,CASSPLGGGDIQYF
few,TRBV9,TRBJ2-1,NA,TGTGCCAGCAGCGTAGGAGTAGTTTCTCATGAGCAGTTCTTC,CASSVGVVSHEQFF
NA,TRBV11-2,TRBJ2-3,TRBD2,TGTGCCAGCAGCTTAGTGTTCCCCAGCGGGGGGGCATCTTGGGACACAGATACGCAGTATTTT,CASSLVFPSGGASWDTDTQYF
few,TRBV5-1,TRBJ2-1,NA,TGCGCCAGCAGCTTCCCCGAACGGCCATCCTACAATGAGCAGTTCTTC,CASSFPERPSYNEQFF
few,TRBV12-3/TRBV12-4,TRBJ1-5,NA,TGTGCCAGCAGTTTATCCCGCCCGTCTAGCAATCAGCCCCAGCATTTT,CASSLSRPSSNQPQHF
few,TRBV7-6,TRBJ2-5,TRBD2,TGTGCCAGCAGCATAAGGACTAGTCCTTGGTACCAAGAGACCCAGTACTTC,CASSIRTSPWYQETQYF
NA,TRBV12-3/TRBV12-4,TRBJ1-2,NA,TGTGCCAGCAGTAGAGACAAGAACTATGGCTACACCTTC,CASSRDKNYGYTF
few,TRBV5-5,TRBJ2-7,NA,TGTGCCAGCAGCTTCTTTGGCTACGAGCAGTACTTC,CASSFFGYEQYF
many,TRBV5-1,TRBJ1-1,NA,TGCGCCAGCAGCTTGGGTCGGGGTTGGACTGAAGCTTTCTTT,CASSLGRGWTEAFF
NA,TRBV4-1,TRBJ2-7,NA,TGCGCCAGCAGCCAAGTCCCGGGACACGAGCAGTACTTC,CASSQVPGHEQYF
NA,TRBV20-1,TRBJ2-3,TRBD2,TGCAGTGCTATAGCGGGGGAGGGCACAGATACGCAGTATTTT,CSAIAGEGTDTQYF
NA,TRBV11-2,TRBJ2-3,NA,TGTGCCAGCAGCTTAGTATCGGGGCGTGAAGATACGCAGTATTTT,CASSLVSGREDTQYF
NA,TRBV5-5,TRBJ1-4,TRBD1,TGTGCCAGCAGCAGGGACAGCCTTTTAGGAGAAAAACTGTTTTTT,CASSRDSLLGEKLFF
few,TRBV20-1,TRBJ2-1,TRBD2,TGCAGTGCTAGTCGCGGACTAGGCGGTGAGCAGTTCTTC,CSASRGLGGEQFF